The entry below gives a single T cell receptor (beta chain) sequence along with its context. What antigen it recognizes has not been identified. No clone much larger than this one lies a single base away; base qualities are absent. The High Capacity cDNA Reverse Transcription Kit was used to reverse transcribe all of the isolated RNA, meaning that expressed TCRB transcripts were what got sequenced. Deep immunoSEQ sequencing was applied to naive, central memory and regulatory T cell samples, giving an average of roughly 3.3 million total reads per sample. Sorted cells were lysed in RLT buffer and RNA was extracted with DNase-treated RNeasy Micro or Mini kits, depending on cell number. To prevent cross-contamination, every cell subset was processed on its own, while patient and healthy donor samples were processed together. Using the immunoSEQ multiplex PCR, TCRB sequences were amplified from cDNA into 87-bp fragments spanning the CDR3 region. Amplicons were sequenced on the Illumina HiSeq platform. The study's own analysis went as follows. PCR bias was computationally corrected using synthetic template baselines, reads within Hamming distance 2 were collapsed, and singletons that could not be merged were discarded. Reads were aligned to IMGT to assign V, D and J genes, CDR3 length, and insertions or deletions at six rearrangement sites. Within each subset, clonotype counts were normalized to sorted cell number, after which true diversity and Gini coefficients were computed with the tcR R package. Repertoire sharing was quantified using the overlap coefficient calculated on TCRB nucleotide sequences. Out-of-frame TCRB sequences from naive cells were analyzed as a proxy for the pre-selection repertoire. TCRdb's version of the immuneACCESS table is confined to in-frame rearrangements and falls short of the full clone set. An unresolved V gene accounts for under half of the shortfall where checked; the remainder is of unknown origin. Clone size and the V and J calls come from that table; the DNA yielded D and trimming. The sample data list hundreds of thousands of clones, and 10% to 15% of these were observed just once. The leading ten clones occupy around 0.015% of the sample.

The CDR3 runs 16 residues from the cysteine to the phenylalanine. Just CDR3 DNA is preserved here, 48 bases in frame from base 1. A distance of 16 bases separates the germline ends of V and J, which lose 1 base and 7 bases respectively. In the germline V gene, CDR1 corresponds to MNHEY and CDR2 to SVGAGI. The source of the sample is a study of beta chain features in type 1 diabetes listed by TCRdb under 2018. Study-wide context: Mean age, gender distribution, total cell number and subset yield were not different between patients and healthy donors. Across all samples, some 99 million sorted cells were examined, and cell number per subset correlated strongly with RNA yield. The study compared the TCRB repertoires of sorted circulating CD4+ T cell subsets in recently diagnosed type 1 diabetes patients with those in matched healthy donors. Naive and central memory subsets were obtained from all 30 or so donors, but regulatory and stem cell-like memory subsets were isolated from only 8 patients and 8 healthy donors.

What the study reported, not specific to this receptor: Naive, central memory and regulatory TCRB repertoires appeared to be more similar among patients than among healthy donors. PCR might favor shorter templates, but patient and control samples were amplified and corrected together, so any skew would affect both groups equally. Patients with type 1 diabetes made fewer insertions and deleted more nucleotides at VDJ recombination sites, implying thymic rearrangement abnormalities. Because small numbers of individuals were included in the HLA sub-analyses, any influence of HLA type on TCRB rearrangement was left unresolved. In all four CD4+ subsets, TCRB CDR3 length was moderately but significantly shorter in type 1 diabetes patients. Sequencing cDNA rather than genomic DNA could over-represent highly expressing activated cells, although activation and CD3 levels did not differ between groups.

Each donor gave one peripheral blood draw, averaging approximately 110 mL, which was collected into heparinised tubes. Naive, central memory, regulatory and stem cell-like memory CD4+ T cells were sorted on a BD FACSAria II using a panel including CD45RO, CCR7, CD25, CD127, CD95 and CD27. Purity was above 95% for every sorted population. PBMCs were isolated right away by Lymphoprep density gradient centrifugation and were stained directly, without culture. Samples were stained and sorted in pairs, with one healthy donor and one patient per experiment, so that batch effects were minimized. The V and J genes are TRBV6-5 and TRBJ1-4; the D gene is perhaps TRBD1, from 6 matching bases. The sequencing sample was made of naive CD4+ T cells from blood. Reading the label with the study, this specimen's cell subset or site is: true naive CD4+ T cells. This TCR derives from a man younger than 30 in good health. The nucleotides are TGTGCCAGCAGTTACTTTTCACCGGACAGATCTGAAAAACTGTTTTTT. The translation is CASSYFSPDRSEKLFF.